These 25 T cell receptor beta chains were all obtained from the same sample, sequenced in a study of vaccination and CD4 T cells after COVID-19. An Oncomine TCR Beta short-read assay was used to sequence the DNA from cultured CD4+ T cells. TCRdb reprocessed the PCR reads with MiXCR, giving one entry per CDR3 protein. This table holds over 10,000 distinct CDR3 sequences, over 40% found once. Specified treatment: approximately nine-day PBMC culture with coronavirus spike peptide pools or control peptides (ViraFEST assay). These receptors have no identified antigens. Material for sequencing was CD4+ T cells from blood, cultured in vitro. These receptors originate from a human donor who had recovered from COVID-19.

The V gene is TRBV18, the J gene TRBJ2-7, with D perhaps matching TRBD2 (6 bases). Per the germline V gene, CDR1 is KGHSH and CDR2 is LQKENI. Trimming removed 6 bases from V and 0 bases from J, with 18 bases in between. This CDR3 spans 16 amino acids. Here the CDR3 reads CASSRTPGVSSYEQYF. Here the CDR3 DNA reads TGTGCCAGCTCCCGTACCCCGGGGGTAAGCTCCTACGAGCAGTACTTC.

The rearrangement joins TRBV7-9 to TRBJ1-2, with D tentatively TRBD1 (5 bases). CDR1 SEHNR and CDR2 FQNEAQ come from the germline V gene (reference sequence). This CDR3 contains 15 residues. V was shortened by 1 base and J by 8 bases, with 17 bases between the two germline ends. DNA for the CDR3: TGTGCCAGCAGCTTAGGGCGAGGCCTTGGGGGAGGCTACACCTTC. Its translation: CASSLGRGLGGGYTF.

The rearrangement joins TRBV6-5 to TRBJ1-1; tentatively, D is TRBD1 (6 bases). The CDR3 length is 15 residues. Looked up from germline, CDR1 is MNHEY and CDR2 is SVGAGI. The V end was cut by 2 bases, the J end by 1 base, with 11 bases between. CDR3 in DNA: TGTGCCAGCAGTTACAGAGGCAGGGGGAACACTGAAGCTTTCTTT. The encoded protein is CASSYRGRGNTEAFF.

This sequence joins TRBV12-3 or TRBV12-4 and TRBJ2-5; TRBD1 matches 8 bases. CDR3 length: 15 amino acids. V was clipped by 5 bases and J by 4 bases; unmatched bases: 9. The CDR3 sequence: CASSTGTGMSETQYF. CDR3 nucleotides: TGTGCCAGCAGTACCGGGACAGGCATGTCAGAGACCCAGTACTTC.

The CDR3: CASSPPGRGETQYF. The CDR3 DNA reads as TGTGCCAGCTCACCACCGGGCAGGGGTGAGACCCAGTACTTC. The V gene is TRBV18, the J gene TRBJ2-5, with D perhaps TRBD1 (6 bases). Between the trimmed V and J ends, which lost 0 bases and 5 bases, there was a span of 10 bases. The CDR3 is made up of 14 amino acids. Germline-derived CDR1 and CDR2 are KGHSH and LQKENI. Supplemented by reference TRBV18 and TRBJ2-5, the full variable domain reads NAGVMQNPRHLVRRRGQEARLRCSPMKGHSHVYWYRQLPEEGLKFMVYLQKENIIDESGMPKERFSAEFPKEGPSILRIQQVVRGDSAAYFCASSPPGRGETQYFGPGTRLLVL.

CDR3 loop: CSVAQGEASYGYTF. In DNA form, the CDR3 reads TGCAGCGTTGCTCAGGGGGAGGCGTCCTATGGCTACACCTTC. This chain links TRBV29-1 with TRBJ1-2, with 7 bases that match TRBD1. V trimming: 4 bases; J trimming: 4 bases; junction bases outside the gene matches: 9. The germline V gene encodes CDR1 SQVTM and CDR2 ANQGSEA. CDR3 length: 14 amino acids. The full variable domain, its missing parts supplied by reference TRBV29-1 and TRBJ1-2, is SAVISQKPSRDICQRGTSLTIQCQVDSQVTMMFWYRQQPGQSLTLIATANQGSEATYESGFVIDKFPISRPNLTFSTLTVSNMSPEDSSIYLCSVAQGEASYGYTFGSGTRLTVV.

This rearrangement joins TRBV12-3 or TRBV12-4 to TRBJ1-2; TRBD1 matches at 7 bases. V lost 8 bases and J lost 2; bases outside the gene matches: 8. This CDR3 region has 14 residues. The CDR3 DNA reads as TGTGCCAGCGATGGGACAGAGATCAACTATGGCTACACCTTC. Its protein product is CASDGTEINYGYTF.

The V gene is TRBV7-8, the J gene TRBJ2-7, with D possibly matching TRBD2 (5 bases). Germline V lookup: CDR1 SGHVS, CDR2 FQNEAQ. This CDR3 spans 13 amino acids. V lost 5 bases to trimming and J lost 7 bases, with 15 bases between them. The CDR3 sequence: CASSPGEMGEQYF. The CDR3, as DNA: TGTGCCAGCAGCCCCGGGGAAATGGGGGAGCAGTACTTC.

This clonotype was observed a handful of times. Here the CDR3 reads CAWEGKGDGYGYTF. As DNA, the CDR3 is TGTGCCTGGGAGGGGAAGGGGGACGGCTATGGCTACACCTTC. The genes are TRBV30 and TRBJ1-2; weak D call: TRBD1 (6 bases). Germline V gene sequence: CDR1 GTSNPN, CDR2 SVGIG (reference sequence). This CDR3 comprises 14 residues. Trimming shortened V by 5 bases and J by 4 bases, and 17 bases separated the two germline ends.

The chain joins TRBV6-2 or TRBV6-3 to TRBJ1-1; D is ambiguous. Germline V CDR1 and CDR2: MNHEY, SVGEGT. The V end lost 6 bases, the J end lost 5 bases, and 10 bases lay between the germline ends. The CDR3 sequence is 12 residues long. The CDR3 region has the DNA TGTGCCAGCAGCGAGGGATGGACTGAAGCTTTCTTT. This gives the protein CASSEGWTEAFF.

In nucleotides, the CDR3 is TGTGCCAGCAGCTTAGCGCGGTGGACGGGCTACTACAATGAGCAGTTCTTC. Its protein is CASSLARWTGYYNEQFF. J is TRBJ2-1 and V is TRBV7-9; D uncertain. V was clipped by 0 bases and J by 3 bases, with 15 bases between them. From germline, CDR1 is SEHNR and CDR2 FQNEAQ (reference sequence). This CDR3 spans 17 amino acids. Combining the CDR3 with reference TRBV7-9 and TRBJ2-1 gives the whole variable domain DTGVSQNPRHKITKRGQNVTFRCDPISEHNRLYWYRQTLGQGPEFLTYFQNEAQLEKSRLLSDRFSAERPKGSFSTLEIQRTEQGDSAMYLCASSLARWTGYYNEQFFGPGTRLTVL.

The V gene is TRBV30, the J gene TRBJ2-5; TRBD2 matches at 8 bases. With 4 bases clipped from V and 5 bases from J, the junction kept 12 bases outside the gene matches. CDR1 is GTSNPN, CDR2 SVGIG, per germline (reference sequence). The CDR3 totals 15 residues. The CDR3 bases are TGTGCCTGGACAAGACTAGCGAGTAATAGGGAGACCCAGTACTTC. Its protein is CAWTRLASNRETQYF.

V and J are TRBV6-1 and TRBJ1-2; TRBD1 matches 10 bases. V trimming: 4 bases; J trimming: 6 bases; junction bases outside the gene matches: 14. Germline loops: CDR1 MNHNS, CDR2 SASEGT. This CDR3 comprises 17 residues. The CDR3 sequence is CASSGRPGQGLQDGYTF. The CDR3, as DNA: TGTGCCAGCAGTGGTCGACCGGGACAGGGGTTACAGGATGGCTACACCTTC.

The chain combines TRBV7-2 with TRBJ1-1; possibly TRBD1 for D (5 bases). Trimming pared 7 bases from V and 5 bases from J, leaving 14 bases between. The CDR3 sequence is 13 residues long. Germline values: CDR1 SGHTA, CDR2 FQGNSA. CDR3 in amino acids: CASIWGSRTEAFF. DNA for the CDR3: TGTGCCAGCATCTGGGGGTCCAGGACTGAAGCTTTCTTT.

V usage is TRBV7-9 and J usage is TRBJ2-7; either TRBD1 or TRBD2 may fit D (6 bases each). The CDR3 has 15 amino acids. Germline V gene data show CDR1 as SEHNR and CDR2 as FQNEAQ (reference sequence). V dropped 5 bases and J dropped 0 bases, with 14 bases sitting between them. CDR3 residues: CASSAPGAASYEQYF. The CDR3 region has the DNA TGTGCCAGCAGCGCCCCGGGGGCCGCCTCCTACGAGCAGTACTTC.

CDR3 DNA: TGTGCCAGTAGTATTAGAAGGGTCGGGCTTTACGAGCAGTACTTC. Its protein is CASSIRRVGLYEQYF. J is TRBJ2-7 and V is TRBV19; D unresolved. Germline V gene data show CDR1 as LNHDA and CDR2 as SQIVND (reference sequence). This CDR3 has 15 residues. Trimming left V 3 bases short and J 4 bases short, with 16 bases between.

A few counts support this clonotype. This CDR3 is CASSVLIAGSYNEQFF. The CDR3, as DNA: TGTGCCAGCAGTGTACTTATAGCGGGCTCCTACAATGAGCAGTTCTTC. The chain carries TRBV2 and TRBJ2-1; 7 nucleotides agree with TRBD2. The CDR3 runs to 16 residues. The germline gives CDR1 SNHLY, CDR2 FYNNEI. V was clipped by 4 bases and J by 0 bases; unmatched bases: 6.

This chain links TRBV5-8 with TRBJ1-2; 9 nucleotides agree with TRBD1. Germline-derived CDR1 and CDR2 are SGHTS and YDEGEE. This CDR3 has 15 residues. J was trimmed by 4 bases and V by 1 base; bases with no gene match: 5. The CDR3 sequence is CASSLTGQGRYGYTF. CDR3 coding DNA: TGTGCCAGCAGCTTGACGGGACAGGGACGCTATGGCTACACCTTC.

The genes are TRBV20-1 and TRBJ1-2; 8 bases are shared with TRBD1. Trimming at V came to 5 bases and at J to 2 bases, leaving 4 bases not matched to a gene. The CDR3 is 13 residues long. Germline CDR1 DFQATT, CDR2 SNEGSKA (reference sequence). This chain's CDR3 is CSAVGQGNYGYTF. The CDR3 DNA is TGCAGTGCTGTCGGACAGGGAAACTATGGCTACACCTTC.

This clonotype was detected once. V and J are TRBV6-1 and TRBJ2-3; 8 bases fit TRBD1. Trimming cost V 6 bases and J 3 bases; bases outside gene matches: 2. The CDR3 totals 13 residues. Germline lookup yields CDR1 MNHNS and CDR2 SASEGT. CDR3 in DNA: TGTGCCAGCAGGGGACAGGTTACAGATACGCAGTATTTT. It specifies CASRGQVTDTQYF.

The V call is TRBV27, the J call TRBJ1-4; 7 nucleotides align to TRBD1. The CDR3 sequence is 14 residues long. V gave up 7 bases and J gave up 7 bases; unmatched junction bases: 9. Per the germline V gene, CDR1 is MNHEY and CDR2 is SMNVEV (reference sequence). The CDR3 reads CASKTGSAGEKLFF. The CDR3 DNA follows: TGTGCCAGCAAGACAGGGAGCGCGGGTGAAAAACTGTTTTTT.

As for this clonotype: The junction differs from germline at one of its ends, possibly a read error. The chain employs TRBV5-5 and TRBJ2-1; tentatively, D is TRBD1 (5 bases). Germline V CDR1 and CDR2: SGHKS, YYEKEE (reference sequence). The CDR3 consists of 18 residues. The CDR3 protein is CASSLGFYRGSSYNKQFF. CDR3 DNA sequence: TGTGCCAGCAGCTTGGGTTTTTATAGGGGAAGCTCCTACAATAAGCAGTTCTTC.

This chain joins TRBV20-1 and TRBJ2-3, with 12 bases aligning to TRBD2. The germline V gene has CDR1 DFQATT and CDR2 SNEGSKA (reference sequence). V lost 3 bases and J lost 0; bases outside the gene matches: 13. The CDR3 spans 19 residues. CDR3 region: CSASPITSGGTTSTDTQYF. The CDR3 region has the DNA TGCAGTGCTAGCCCGATAACTAGCGGGGGGACCACTAGCACAGATACGCAGTATTTT.

The chain is built from TRBV6-2 or TRBV6-3 and TRBJ2-7; TRBD2 might be the D (7 bases). CDR3 length: 15 amino acids. V lost 7 bases and J 3 bases, leaving 19 bases between the germline ends. The V gene's germline CDR1 is MNHEY and CDR2 SVGEGT. Written as DNA, the CDR3 is TGTGCCAGCAAAATGAGCGGGACAAGGGTCTACGAGCAGTACTTC. Its protein is CASKMSGTRVYEQYF.

The rearrangement joins TRBV20-1 to TRBJ2-7; TRBD2 agrees at 10 bases. The germline V gene encodes CDR1 DFQATT and CDR2 SNEGSKA (reference sequence). The CDR3 has 15 amino acids. The junction had 15 bases not matched to a gene; V was cut back by 6 bases and J by 7 bases. In DNA form, the CDR3 reads TGCAGTGCCCACATTCTAGCGGGGGATTCGGGGGAGCAGTACTTC. It yields the protein CSAHILAGDSGEQYF.